The 10 T cell receptor beta chains reported below all come from one sample, sequenced in a study of blood T cell repertoires in COVID-19. Some clones are missing from TCRdb's copy, which holds only in-frame ones; the method was immunoSEQ multiplex PCR. The data contain 110,000 or so clones, about four fifths of them singletons. The material sequenced was peripheral blood. The receptors originated from a woman aged 70-85 years with acute or convalescent COVID-19.

The chain joins TRBV19 to TRBJ2-7; D is possibly TRBD1 (5 bases). The CDR3 has 14 amino acids. Germline-derived CDR1 and CDR2 are LNHDA and SQIVND (reference sequence). V lost 1 base to trimming and J lost 6 bases, with 13 bases between them. The CDR3 DNA reads TGTGCCAGTAGTATAGGCAGGGTCGAGTCCGAGCAGTACTTC. It yields the protein CASSIGRVESEQYF.

J is TRBJ2-2 and V is TRBV14, with 8 bases identical to TRBD2. The CDR3 runs 15 residues. Germline loops: CDR1 SGHDN, CDR2 FVKESK. The V segment lost 4 bases and the J segment 4 bases; nucleotides outside the gene matches: 5. CDR3 nucleotide sequence: TGTGCCAGCAGCCTACTAGCGGTGGGCACCGGGGAGCTGTTTTTT. Protein sequence: CASSLLAVGTGELFF.

The CDR3 here is CASSLARAGGSSNQPQHF. The CDR3 region has the DNA TGTGCCAGCAGCCTCGCTAGGGCAGGGGGCTCAAGCAATCAGCCCCAGCATTTT. The chain uses TRBV7-9 and TRBJ1-5; 8 bases map to TRBD1. Germline lookup yields CDR1 SEHNR and CDR2 FQNEAQ (reference sequence). The CDR3 is 18 amino acids. V dropped 5 bases and J dropped 1; count of bases not matched to a gene: 13. The variable domain in full, completed from reference TRBV7-9 and TRBJ1-5, reads DTGVSQNPRHKITKRGQNVTFRCDPISEHNRLYWYRQTLGQGPEFLTYFQNEAQLEKSRLLSDRFSAERPKGSFSTLEIQRTEQGDSAMYLCASSLARAGGSSNQPQHFGDGTRLSIL.

J is TRBJ1-2 and V is TRBV6-6; D gene ambiguous. Trimming pared 2 bases from V and 5 bases from J, leaving 18 bases between. The CDR3 has 16 amino acids. Germline CDR1 and CDR2: MNHNY and SVGAGI (reference sequence). The CDR3 DNA reads as TGTGCCAGCAGTTACCCTTCCAGCGCCTTGCCATATGGCTACACCTTC. Translation gives CASSYPSSALPYGYTF.

This chain connects TRBV19 to TRBJ1-2; D perhaps matches TRBD1 (6 bases). Germline V gene lookup returns CDR1 LNHDA and CDR2 SQIVND (reference sequence). V was cut by 6 bases and J by 2 bases, with 10 bases left in between. CDR3 size: 13 residues. CDR3: CASSRDKNYGYTF. For the CDR3, the DNA is TGTGCCAGTAGCCGGGACAAGAACTATGGCTACACCTTC.

The V gene is TRBV24-1, the J gene TRBJ2-7; D might be TRBD1 (6 bases). Trimming removed 7 bases at V and 3 bases at J, with 15 bases between. Germline CDR1 KGHDR, CDR2 SFDVKD. The CDR3 extends over 14 amino acids. The CDR3 sequence is CATSQGPAYYEQYF. The CDR3, as DNA: TGTGCCACCAGCCAGGGGCCGGCTTACTACGAGCAGTACTTC.

This clone was observed once. The rearrangement joins TRBV5-5 to TRBJ2-5, with D perhaps matching TRBD1 (6 bases). Germline V gives CDR1 SGHKS, CDR2 YYEKEE (reference sequence). With 4 bases removed from V and 5 bases from J, the gap between germline ends came to 9 bases. The CDR3 runs to 12 residues. This CDR3 reads CASSRGGETQYF. CDR3 nucleotides: TGTGCCAGCAGCCGTGGGGGCGAGACCCAGTACTTC. The variable domain in full, with the rest retrieved from reference TRBV5-5 and TRBJ2-5, is DAGVTQSPTHLIKTRGQQVTLRCSPISGHKSVSWYQQVLGQGPQFIFQYYEKEERGRGNFPDRFSARQFPNYSSELNVNALLLGDSALYLCASSRGGETQYFGPGTRLLVL.

The rearrangement joins TRBV12-3 or TRBV12-4 to TRBJ1-2; possible D gene TRBD1, 6 bases. V lost 7 bases and J lost 6, with 15 bases in between. The CDR3 is 13 amino acids. The DNA of the CDR3 is TGTGCCAGCAACACACGGTCAGGGGATGGCTACACCTTC. Its protein is CASNTRSGDGYTF.

The genes are TRBV5-4 and TRBJ2-6, with 8 bases that match TRBD1. The CDR3 spans 16 residues. V lost 7 bases to trimming and J lost 2 bases; unmatched junction nucleotides: 8. Germline V CDR1 and CDR2: SGHNT, YYREEE (reference sequence). CDR3 loop: CASGVQGVAGANVLTF. Written as DNA, the CDR3 is TGTGCCAGCGGAGTACAGGGGGTAGCTGGGGCCAACGTCCTGACTTTC.

This chain uses TRBV7-6 with TRBJ2-1, with 9 bases that match TRBD2. After removal of 3 bases from V and 7 bases from J, the junction contained 10 bases not matched to a gene. Germline CDR1 is SGHVS and CDR2 is FNYEAQ. This CDR3 contains 16 residues. CDR3 bases: TGTGCCAGCAGCTTGGCCGGGACTAGCCTGGGAAATGAGCAGTTCTTC. This codes for CASSLAGTSLGNEQFF.